Detailed here is one T cell receptor beta chain. The antigen is undetermined. The primer mix had 60 Vbeta and 13 Jbeta primers. Sequencing used immunoSEQ multiplex PCR; TCRdb keeps in-frame clones, though not all of them. The sample has 150,000 to 200,000 clones, roughly 80% seen once. The sample originates from a study of cytomegalovirus exposure and HLA in healthy donors. The CDR3 has 15 residues. Germline lookup yields CDR1 LNHDA and CDR2 SQIVND (reference sequence). Whole-study results and caveats: One variant, a missense change in DCLRE1C, was linked in a later analysis to TCR beta V- and J-gene trimming. Because they were indistinguishable, some V segments, including TRBV6-2 and TRBV6-3, were excluded.

The sample taken for sequencing was PBMCs. V is TRBV19 and J is TRBJ2-5; TRBD2 matches at 8 bases. The end of the DNA is better explained by TRBJ2-7, so the J call may be wrong. The clonotype comes from a man between 50 and 59 years old in good health and CMV-seronegative. Written as DNA, the CDR3 is TGTGCCAGTAGTATCGCGGGAGGAGCCACCTACGAGCAGTACTTC. Amino acid sequence: CASSIAGGATYEQYF.